The following is a T cell receptor beta chain sequence with its context. The antigen remains unidentified. This entry belongs to a study of cytomegalovirus exposure and HLA in healthy donors. After removal of 3 bases from V and 8 bases from J, the junction contained 2 bases not matched to a gene. This CDR3 spans 12 amino acids. Germline CDR1 reads LNHDA; CDR2 reads SQIVND (reference sequence). 60 Vbeta and 13 Jbeta primers were used in PCR. Generated by immunoSEQ multiplex PCR, the TCRdb table keeps only in-frame clones and is missing some. The sample totals fewer than 150,000 clones. Study-level points and caveats: In a later analysis, several top co-occurrence clusters appeared linked to parvovirus B19, influenza, CMV and Epstein-Barr virus.

The sample taken for sequencing was PBMCs. This TCR derives from a man aged 40-49 years in good health and CMV-seronegative. The V call is TRBV19, the J call TRBJ1-2; 8 nucleotides agree with TRBD1. CDR3 protein: CASSIWTGGYTF. The CDR3 bases are TGTGCCAGTAGTATTTGGACAGGGGGCTACACCTTC.